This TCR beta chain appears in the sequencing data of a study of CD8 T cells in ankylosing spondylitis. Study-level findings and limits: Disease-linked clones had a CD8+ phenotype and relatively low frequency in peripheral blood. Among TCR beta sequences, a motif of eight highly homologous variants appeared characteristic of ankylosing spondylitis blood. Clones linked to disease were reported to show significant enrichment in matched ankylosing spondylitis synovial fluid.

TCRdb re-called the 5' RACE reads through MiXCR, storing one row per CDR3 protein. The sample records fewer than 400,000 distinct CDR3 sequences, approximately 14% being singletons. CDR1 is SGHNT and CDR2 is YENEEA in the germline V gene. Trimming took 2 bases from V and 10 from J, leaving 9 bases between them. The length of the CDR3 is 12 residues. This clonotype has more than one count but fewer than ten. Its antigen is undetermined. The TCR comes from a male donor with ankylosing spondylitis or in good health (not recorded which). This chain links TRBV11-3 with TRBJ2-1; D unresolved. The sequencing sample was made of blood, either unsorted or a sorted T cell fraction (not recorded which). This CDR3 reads CASSLLAREQFF. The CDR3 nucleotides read TGTGCCAGCAGCTTACTGGCAAGAGAGCAGTTCTTC.